This is a list of T cell receptor beta chains from one sample in a study of blood T cell repertoires in COVID-19. Libraries were prepared by immunoSEQ multiplex PCR; TCRdb keeps only in-frame clonotypes and omits some of them. The data contain 300,000 to 400,000 clones, 75% to 90% of them seen just once; the ten biggest clones take up about 6.3%. The sample taken for sequencing was peripheral blood. The origin of the receptors is a woman aged 45 to 65 with COVID-19, enrolled during active disease. The CDR3 runs from the conserved cysteine through the conserved F or W. D genes are given only for firm matches. A clone size is listed for some rows: how often the clone was seen (once, few, many), or a class if it is expanded.

J,D,size,V,CDR3,DNA
TRBJ2-7,TRBD1,NA,TRBV5-1,CASYPGQGSYEQYF,TGCGCCAGTTACCCGGGACAGGGTTCCTACGAGCAGTACTTC
TRBJ2-7,NA,NA,TRBV11-2,CASSQWEVPYEQYF,TGTGCCAGCAGCCAATGGGAGGTCCCCTACGAGCAGTACTTC
TRBJ1-6,TRBD1,NA,TRBV7-9,CASSLTGGSSPLHF,TGTGCCAGCAGCTTAACAGGGGGAAGTTCACCCCTCCACTTT
TRBJ2-3,NA,once,TRBV4-1,CASSQGWGVLTDTQYF,TGCGCCAGCAGCCAAGGGTGGGGGGTCCTCACAGATACGCAGTATTTT
TRBJ2-7,NA,NA,TRBV2,CASRTAGAAKYEQYF,TGTGCCAGCCGTACCGCGGGGGCAGCGAAATACGAGCAGTACTTC
TRBJ1-1,NA,NA,TRBV19,CASSIDHHARNTEAFF,TGTGCCAGTAGTATAGATCATCACGCCAGGAACACTGAAGCTTTCTTT
TRBJ2-1,NA,NA,TRBV5-4,CASSLAGFDNEQFF,TGTGCCAGCAGCTTGGCGGGGTTCGACAATGAGCAGTTCTTC
TRBJ1-1,NA,NA,TRBV19,CASSIAGSNTEAFF,TGTGCCAGTAGTATCGCGGGATCGAACACTGAAGCTTTCTTT
TRBJ1-1,NA,NA,TRBV19,CASILRENTEAFF,TGTGCCAGTATCCTCAGGGAGAACACTGAAGCTTTCTTT
TRBJ2-3,TRBD2,NA,TRBV5-6,CASSLDGGVAGAGTDTQYF,TGTGCCAGCAGCTTGGATGGCGGCGTTGCGGGAGCGGGGACAGATACGCAGTATTTT
TRBJ1-2,NA,NA,TRBV6-5,CASSYSSSGYGYTF,TGTGCCAGCAGTTACTCGAGTTCGGGGTATGGCTACACCTTC
TRBJ1-1,NA,NA,TRBV21-1,CAILDRGPEAFF,TGTGCCATCCTGGACAGGGGGCCTGAAGCTTTCTTT
TRBJ2-7,NA,NA,TRBV11-3,CASSVRRESYEQYF,TGTGCCAGCAGCGTAAGAAGGGAGTCCTACGAGCAGTACTTC
TRBJ1-1,NA,NA,TRBV5-8,CASSSYTEAFF,TGTGCCAGCAGCTCCTACACTGAAGCTTTCTTT
TRBJ2-3,NA,once,TRBV29-1,CSVKRTDSTDTQYF,TGCAGCGTAAAAAGGACAGATAGCACAGATACGCAGTATTTT
TRBJ1-1,NA,NA,TRBV7-7,CASSLDMNTEAFF,TGTGCTAGCAGCCTTGACATGAACACTGAAGCTTTCTTT
TRBJ1-3,NA,NA,TRBV5-4,CASSLVGGSGNTIYF,TGTGCCAGCAGCTTGGTAGGCGGATCTGGAAACACCATATATTTT
TRBJ1-2,TRBD1,NA,TRBV7-2,CASSLGQGYGYTF,TGTGCCAGCAGCTTAGGACAGGGGTATGGCTACACCTTC
TRBJ2-2,TRBD1,NA,TRBV27,CASSLLRTGSMGELFF,TGTGCCAGCAGTTTATTAAGGACAGGGAGTATGGGGGAGCTGTTTTTT
TRBJ1-1,TRBD1,NA,TRBV11-2,CASSRFRDRVEAFF,TGTGCCAGCAGCCGATTCCGGGACAGGGTTGAAGCTTTCTTT